This is a list of T cell receptor beta chains from one sample in a study of T cells in Graves' hyperthyroidism and ophthalmopathy. TCRdb re-called the multiplex PCR reads through MiXCR, storing one row per CDR3 protein. The table has around 540,000 distinct CDR3 sequences, roughly 16% seen once; the top ten hold about 29%. Sequencing was done on a sample of blood. These TCRs come from a woman aged 25 to 39 with Graves' ophthalmopathy. Both conserved end residues are part of each CDR3. D genes are given only for firm matches. Rows give clone size only sometimes, using once, few, many, or a class for an expanded clone.

CDR3aa | CDR3nt | j_gene | abundance | v_gene | d_gene
CASSWGGEGNEQFF | TGTGCCAGCAGCTGGGGGGGGGAGGGCAATGAGCAGTTCTTC | TRBJ2-1 | many | TRBV7-6 | TRBD2
CSVPGLNQETQYF | TGCAGTGTTCCGGGACTAAACCAAGAGACCCAGTACTTC | TRBJ2-5 | many | TRBV20-1 | TRBD2
CASSAGLPGEQFF | TGTGCCAGCAGTGCTGGACTCCCTGGCGAGCAGTTCTTC | TRBJ2-1 | few | TRBV6-2/TRBV6-3 | .
CSAREGGSEKLFF | TGCAGTGCTAGAGAAGGGGGGAGTGAAAAACTGTTTTTT | TRBJ1-4 | few | TRBV20-1 | .
CASSDRPLAVNTGELFF | TGTGCCAGCAGTGACCGCCCACTAGCCGTGAACACCGGGGAGCTGTTTTTT | TRBJ2-2 | few | TRBV6-4 | .
CSARGAARTDTQYF | TGCAGTGCTAGAGGGGCAGCTCGCACAGATACGCAGTATTTT | TRBJ2-3 | many | TRBV20-1 | .
CASSKPRTEGGYTF | TGTGCCAGTAGTAAACCACGGACGGAGGGGGGCTACACCTTC | TRBJ1-2 | few | TRBV19 | .
CAIRGPVNTEAFF | TGTGCCATCAGGGGGCCGGTAAACACTGAAGCTTTCTTT | TRBJ1-1 | many | TRBV12-3/TRBV12-4 | TRBD1
CASSLPTSGSHLRDQYF | TGTGCCAGCAGTTTACCGACTAGCGGGAGTCACCTTAGAGACCAGTACTTC | TRBJ2-5 | many | TRBV28 | TRBD2
CASSSPASGKSGGANVLTF | TGTGCCAGCAGTTCACCGGCTAGCGGGAAGTCTGGAGGGGCCAACGTCCTGACTTTC | TRBJ2-6 | many | TRBV28 | TRBD2
CASSRVPIYNEQFF | TGTGCCAGCTCTCGAGTTCCTATCTACAATGAGCAGTTCTTC | TRBJ2-1 | few | TRBV7-6 | .
CASSLTGGSNYGYTF | TGTGCCAGCAGTCTTACAGGGGGTTCTAACTATGGCTACACCTTC | TRBJ1-2 | many | TRBV12-3/TRBV12-4 | TRBD1
CASSLRDFYNEQFF | TGTGCCAGCAGCTTACGGGACTTCTACAATGAGCAGTTCTTC | TRBJ2-1 | many | TRBV7-2 | .
CASSQVTSNEQFF | TGTGCCAGCAGCCAGGTAACATCCAATGAGCAGTTCTTC | TRBJ2-1 | . | TRBV11-3 | .
CASSLGGRYDEQFF | TGTGCCAGCAGCTTAGGGGGAAGGTATGATGAGCAGTTCTTC | TRBJ2-1 | . | TRBV7-9 | .
CAVRDRSAGNTIYF | TGTGCCGTACGGGACCGCAGCGCCGGAAACACCATATATTTT | TRBJ1-3 | many | TRBV6-1 | .
CASSALTGPDTQYF | TGTGCCAGCAGTGCCCTAACAGGCCCAGATACGCAGTATTTT | TRBJ2-3 | many | TRBV2 | .
CASSLNPTSGSDTGELFF | TGTGCCAGCAGCCTGAACCCCACTAGCGGGAGTGACACCGGGGAGCTGTTTTTT | TRBJ2-2 | few | TRBV9 | TRBD2
CASSFGQRYYGYTF | TGTGCCAGCAGTTTCGGACAGCGTTACTATGGCTACACCTTC | TRBJ1-2 | many | TRBV28 | .
CATGTYEQYF | TGTGCCACCGGGACCTACGAGCAGTACTTC | TRBJ2-7 | few | TRBV25-1 | .
CSVGTGGGGTDTQYF | TGCAGCGTTGGGACAGGGGGAGGAGGCACAGATACGCAGTATTTT | TRBJ2-3 | few | TRBV29-1 | TRBD1
CASNEGGSATGELFF | TGTGCCAGCAACGAGGGGGGGAGCGCTACCGGGGAGCTGTTTTTT | TRBJ2-2 | once | TRBV9 | .
CASSYKWTSGIFEQFF | TGTGCCAGCAGTTACAAGTGGACTAGCGGGATTTTTGAGCAGTTCTTC | TRBJ2-1 | . | TRBV7-2 | TRBD2
CASSAGLASPHYEQYF | TGTGCCAGCTCCGCGGGACTAGCTAGCCCTCACTACGAGCAGTACTTC | TRBJ2-7 | many | TRBV6-1 | TRBD2
CASSLNRAYEQYF | TGTGCCAGCAGTTTGAACCGGGCCTACGAGCAGTACTTC | TRBJ2-7 | many | TRBV28 | .
CASSLIGGRETQYF | TGTGCCAGCAGTTTAATAGGGGGTCGTGAGACCCAGTACTTC | TRBJ2-5 | many | TRBV27 | .
CAWSGSYEQYF | TGTGCCTGGAGCGGATCCTACGAGCAGTACTTC | TRBJ2-7 | . | TRBV30 | .
CSASGTNGGELFF | TGCAGTGCTAGCGGGACTAACGGCGGGGAGCTGTTTTTT | TRBJ2-2 | many | TRBV20-1 | TRBD2
CASSVEVTPTSYTF | TGTGCCAGCAGCGTAGAAGTGACACCTACGAGTTACACCTTC | TRBJ1-2 | . | TRBV9 | .
CASSQATGTGEEETQYF | TGTGCCAGCAGCCAAGCTACCGGGACAGGGGAGGAGGAGACCCAGTACTTC | TRBJ2-5 | . | TRBV3-1 | TRBD1
CASSQPGASNTEALF | TGTGCCAGCAGCCAGCCGGGGGCCTCGAACACTGAAGCTCTCTTT | TRBJ1-1 | few | TRBV5-4 | .
CASSLLGLAYEQYF | TGTGCCAGCAGTTTACTAGGCTTAGCCTACGAGCAGTACTTC | TRBJ2-7 | . | TRBV27 | .
CAISESYLGFEQYF | TGTGCCATCAGTGAAAGCTACCTTGGGTTCGAGCAGTACTTC | TRBJ2-7 | . | TRBV10-3 | .
CARGGTRDNQETQYF | TGTGCCAGGGGGGGAACTAGGGATAACCAAGAGACCCAGTACTTC | TRBJ2-5 | few | TRBV7-3 | .
CASRPEQVSRMNTEAFF | TGTGCCAGCAGACCCGAACAGGTGAGCAGGATGAACACTGAAGCTTTCTTT | TRBJ1-1 | many | TRBV11-1 | .
CASSPDSYEQYF | TGTGCCAGCAGCCCTGACTCCTACGAGCAGTACTTC | TRBJ2-7 | many | TRBV28 | .
CATSDFGGAEETQYF | TGTGCCACCAGTGATTTTGGGGGAGCTGAAGAGACCCAGTACTTC | TRBJ2-5 | many | TRBV24-1 | .
CASSFLRIRGVISTEAFF | TGTGCCAGCAGCTTCCTACGGATACGCGGGGTAATAAGCACTGAAGCTTTCTTT | TRBJ1-1 | many | TRBV11-2 | .
CASSEAEPSSYNEQFF | TGTGCCAGCAGTGAAGCTGAGCCGAGCTCCTACAATGAGCAGTTCTTC | TRBJ2-1 | many | TRBV2 | .
CASRPTEGDTQYF | TGTGCCAGCAGACCAACAGAGGGCGATACGCAGTATTTT | TRBJ2-3 | many | TRBV11-2 | .